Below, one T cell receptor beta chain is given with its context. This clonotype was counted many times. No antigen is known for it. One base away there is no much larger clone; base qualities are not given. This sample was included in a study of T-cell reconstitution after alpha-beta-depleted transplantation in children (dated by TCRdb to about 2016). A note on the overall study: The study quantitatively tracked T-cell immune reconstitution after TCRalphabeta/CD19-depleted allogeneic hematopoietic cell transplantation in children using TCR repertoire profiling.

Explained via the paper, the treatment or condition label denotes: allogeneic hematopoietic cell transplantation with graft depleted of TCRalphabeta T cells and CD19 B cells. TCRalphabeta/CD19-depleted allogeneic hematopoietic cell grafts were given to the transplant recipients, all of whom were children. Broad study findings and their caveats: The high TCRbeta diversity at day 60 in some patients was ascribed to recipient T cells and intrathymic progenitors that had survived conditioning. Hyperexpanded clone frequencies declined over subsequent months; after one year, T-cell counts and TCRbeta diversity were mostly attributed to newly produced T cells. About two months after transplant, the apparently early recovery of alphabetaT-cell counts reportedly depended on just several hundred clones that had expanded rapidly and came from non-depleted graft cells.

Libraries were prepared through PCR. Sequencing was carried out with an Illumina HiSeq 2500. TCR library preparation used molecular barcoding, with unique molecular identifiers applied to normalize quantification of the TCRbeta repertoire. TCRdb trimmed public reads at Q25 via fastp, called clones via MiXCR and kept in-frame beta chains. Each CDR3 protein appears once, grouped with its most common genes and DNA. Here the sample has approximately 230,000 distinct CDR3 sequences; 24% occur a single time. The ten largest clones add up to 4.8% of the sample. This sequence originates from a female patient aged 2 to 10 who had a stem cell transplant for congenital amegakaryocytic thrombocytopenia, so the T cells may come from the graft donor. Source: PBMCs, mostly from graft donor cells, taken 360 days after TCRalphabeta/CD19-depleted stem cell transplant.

The CDR3 protein: CSVPKPGDTQYF. The sequenced DNA is TGCAGCGTTCCTAAGCCGGGGGATACGCAGTATTTT. The chain is assembled from TRBV29-1 and TRBJ2-3, and perhaps TRBD2 as D gene, on 5 matching bases. Based on the germline V gene, the CDR1 and CDR2 sequences are SQVTM and ANQGSEA. The CDR3, from cysteine to phenylalanine, totals 12 residues. Just CDR3 DNA is preserved here, 36 bases in frame from base 1. The V and J ends are trimmed by 5 bases and 6 bases, leaving 12 bases between them.